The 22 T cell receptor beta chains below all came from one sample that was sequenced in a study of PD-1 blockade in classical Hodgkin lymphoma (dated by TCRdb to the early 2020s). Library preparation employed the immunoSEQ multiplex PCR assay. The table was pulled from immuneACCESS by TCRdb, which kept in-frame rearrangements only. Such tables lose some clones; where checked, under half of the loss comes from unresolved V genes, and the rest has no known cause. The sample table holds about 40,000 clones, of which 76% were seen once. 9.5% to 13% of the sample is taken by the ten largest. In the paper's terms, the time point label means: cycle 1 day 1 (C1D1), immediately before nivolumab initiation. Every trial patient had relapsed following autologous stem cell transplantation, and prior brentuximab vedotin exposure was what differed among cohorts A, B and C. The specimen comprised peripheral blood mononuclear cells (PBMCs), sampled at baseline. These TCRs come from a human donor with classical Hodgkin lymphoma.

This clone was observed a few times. The DNA of the CDR3 is TGTGCCCCTATCAGGAGAGTCTACAATGAGCAGTTCTTC. Translating it yields CAPIRRVYNEQFF. The chain is built from TRBV25-1 and TRBJ2-1; no clear D. CDR1 and CDR2 (germline): MGHDK, SYGVNS. This CDR3 is 13 amino acids long. The germline V and J ends were trimmed by 11 bases and 3 bases, with 14 bases remaining between them.

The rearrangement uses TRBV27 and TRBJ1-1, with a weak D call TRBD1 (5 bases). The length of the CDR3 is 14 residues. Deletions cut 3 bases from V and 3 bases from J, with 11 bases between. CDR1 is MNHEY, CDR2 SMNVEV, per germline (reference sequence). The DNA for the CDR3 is TGTGCCAGCAGTTTTGAAGGGGCGGACACTGAAGCTTTCTTT. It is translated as CASSFEGADTEAFF.

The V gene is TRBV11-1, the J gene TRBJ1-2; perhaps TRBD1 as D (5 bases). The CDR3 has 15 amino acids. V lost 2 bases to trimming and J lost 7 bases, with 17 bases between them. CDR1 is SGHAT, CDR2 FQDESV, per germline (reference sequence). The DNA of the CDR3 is TGTGCCAGCAGCTTACCGGGGGACGCGGGACGTGGCTACACCTTC. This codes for CASSLPGDAGRGYTF.

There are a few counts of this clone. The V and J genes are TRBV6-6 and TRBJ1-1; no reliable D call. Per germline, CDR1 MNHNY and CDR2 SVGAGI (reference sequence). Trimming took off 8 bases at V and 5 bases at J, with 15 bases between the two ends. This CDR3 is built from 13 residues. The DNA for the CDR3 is TGTGCCAGCGGCGCAGGATACCGGACTGAAGCTTTCTTT. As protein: CASGAGYRTEAFF.

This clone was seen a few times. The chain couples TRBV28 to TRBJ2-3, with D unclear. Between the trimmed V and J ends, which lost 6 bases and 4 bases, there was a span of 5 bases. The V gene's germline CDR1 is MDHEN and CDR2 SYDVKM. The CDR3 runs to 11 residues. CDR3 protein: CASSPADTQYF. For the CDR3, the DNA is TGTGCCAGCAGCCCGGCAGATACGCAGTATTTT.

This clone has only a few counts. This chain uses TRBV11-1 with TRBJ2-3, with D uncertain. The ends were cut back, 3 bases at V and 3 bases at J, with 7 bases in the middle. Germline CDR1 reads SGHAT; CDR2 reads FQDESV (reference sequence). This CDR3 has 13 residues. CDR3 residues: CASSFASTDTQYF. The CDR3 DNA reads TGTGCCAGCAGCTTTGCTAGTACAGATACGCAGTATTTT.

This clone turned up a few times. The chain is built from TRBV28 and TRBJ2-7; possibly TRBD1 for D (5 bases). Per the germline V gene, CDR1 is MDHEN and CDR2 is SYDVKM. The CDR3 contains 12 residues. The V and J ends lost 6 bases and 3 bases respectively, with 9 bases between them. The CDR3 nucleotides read TGTGCCAGCAGCTTGACAGACTACGAGCAGTACTTC. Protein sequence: CASSLTDYEQYF.

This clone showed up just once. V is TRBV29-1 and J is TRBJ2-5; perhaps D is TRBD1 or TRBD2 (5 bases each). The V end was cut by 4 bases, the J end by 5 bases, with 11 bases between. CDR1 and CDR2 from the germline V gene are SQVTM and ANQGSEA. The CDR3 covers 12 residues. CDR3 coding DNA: TGCAGCGTTGTAGAAGGGACCGAGACCCAGTACTTC. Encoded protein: CSVVEGTETQYF.

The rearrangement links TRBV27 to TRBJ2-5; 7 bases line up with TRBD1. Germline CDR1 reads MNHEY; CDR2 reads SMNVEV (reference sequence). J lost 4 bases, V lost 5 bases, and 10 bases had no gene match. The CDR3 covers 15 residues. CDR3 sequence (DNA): TGTGCCAGCAGTCAGTTACAGGGGTCCGCAGAGACCCAGTACTTC. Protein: CASSQLQGSAETQYF.

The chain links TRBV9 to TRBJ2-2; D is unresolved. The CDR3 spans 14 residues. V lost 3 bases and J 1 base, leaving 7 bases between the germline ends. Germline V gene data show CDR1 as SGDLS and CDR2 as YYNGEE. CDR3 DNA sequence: TGTGCCAGCAGCGGACCGCAGAACACCGGGGAGCTGTTTTTT. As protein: CASSGPQNTGELFF.

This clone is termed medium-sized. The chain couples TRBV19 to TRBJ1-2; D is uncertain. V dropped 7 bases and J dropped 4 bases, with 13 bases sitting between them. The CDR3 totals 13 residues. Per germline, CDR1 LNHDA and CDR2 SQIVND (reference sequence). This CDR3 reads CASTPGPLYGYTF. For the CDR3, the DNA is TGTGCCAGTACCCCCGGACCCCTCTATGGCTACACCTTC.

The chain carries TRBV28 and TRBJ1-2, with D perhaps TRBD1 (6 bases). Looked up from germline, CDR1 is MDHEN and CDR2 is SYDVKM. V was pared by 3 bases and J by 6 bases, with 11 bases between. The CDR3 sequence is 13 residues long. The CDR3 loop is CASSFSGAHGYTF. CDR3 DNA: TGTGCCAGCAGTTTCTCGGGGGCGCATGGCTACACCTTC.

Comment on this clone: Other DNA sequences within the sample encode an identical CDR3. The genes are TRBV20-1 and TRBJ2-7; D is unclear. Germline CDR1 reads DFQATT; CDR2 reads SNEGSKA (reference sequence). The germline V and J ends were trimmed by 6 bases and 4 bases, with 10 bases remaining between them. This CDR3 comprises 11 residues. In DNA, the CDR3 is TGCAGTGCCCGGCCGATATACGAGCAGTACTTC. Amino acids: CSARPIYEQYF.

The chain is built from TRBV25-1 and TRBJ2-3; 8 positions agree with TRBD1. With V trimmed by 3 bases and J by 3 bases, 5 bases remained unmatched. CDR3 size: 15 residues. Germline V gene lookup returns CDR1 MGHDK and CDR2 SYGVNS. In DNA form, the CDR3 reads TGTGCCAGCAGTGAGCACAGGGGGGAAACAGATACGCAGTATTTT. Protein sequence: CASSEHRGETDTQYF. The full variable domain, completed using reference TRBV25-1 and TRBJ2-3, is EADIYQTPRYLVIGTGKKITLECSQTMGHDKMYWYQQDPGMELHLIHYSYGVNSTEKGDLSSESTVSRIRTEHFPLTLESARPSHTSQYLCASSEHRGETDTQYFGPGTRLTVL.

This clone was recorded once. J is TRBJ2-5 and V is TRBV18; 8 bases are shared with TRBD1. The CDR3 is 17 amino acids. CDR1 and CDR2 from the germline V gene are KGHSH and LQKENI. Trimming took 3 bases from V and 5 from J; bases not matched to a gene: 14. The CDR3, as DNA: TGTGCCAGCTCACCGAGACAGGGGCGTATAATTGGGGAGACCCAGTACTTC. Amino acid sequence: CASSPRQGRIIGETQYF.

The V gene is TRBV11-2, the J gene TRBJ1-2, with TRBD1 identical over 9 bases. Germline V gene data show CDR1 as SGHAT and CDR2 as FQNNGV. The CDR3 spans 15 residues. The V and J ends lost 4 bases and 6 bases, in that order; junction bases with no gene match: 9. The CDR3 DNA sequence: TGTGCCAGCAGCTCGATCCGGGACAGGGTGCATGGCTACACCTTC. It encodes CASSSIRDRVHGYTF.

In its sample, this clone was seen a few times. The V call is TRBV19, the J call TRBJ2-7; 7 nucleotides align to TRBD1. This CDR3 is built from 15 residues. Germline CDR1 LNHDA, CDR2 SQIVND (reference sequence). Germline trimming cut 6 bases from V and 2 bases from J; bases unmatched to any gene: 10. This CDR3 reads CASSLFTGTAYEQYF. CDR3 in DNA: TGTGCCAGTAGCCTGTTCACCGGGACAGCCTACGAGCAGTACTTC.

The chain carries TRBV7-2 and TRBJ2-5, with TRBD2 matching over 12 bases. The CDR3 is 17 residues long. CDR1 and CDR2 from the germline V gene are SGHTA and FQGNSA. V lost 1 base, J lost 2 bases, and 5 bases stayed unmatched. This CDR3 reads CASSLGITSGRQETQYF. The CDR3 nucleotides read TGTGCCAGCAGCTTAGGTATAACTAGCGGGAGGCAAGAGACCCAGTACTTC.

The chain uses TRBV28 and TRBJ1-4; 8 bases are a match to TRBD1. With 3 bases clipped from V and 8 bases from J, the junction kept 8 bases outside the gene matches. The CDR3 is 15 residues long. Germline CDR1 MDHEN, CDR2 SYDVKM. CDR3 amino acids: CASSFIQGGKEKLFF. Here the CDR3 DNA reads TGTGCCAGCAGTTTCATACAGGGGGGAAAGGAAAAACTGTTTTTT.

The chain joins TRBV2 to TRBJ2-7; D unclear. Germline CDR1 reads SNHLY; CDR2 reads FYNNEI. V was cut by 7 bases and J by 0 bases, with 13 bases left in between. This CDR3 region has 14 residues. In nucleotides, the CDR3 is TGTGCCAGCAAAATCGGGTCCAACTCCTACGAGCAGTACTTC. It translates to CASKIGSNSYEQYF.

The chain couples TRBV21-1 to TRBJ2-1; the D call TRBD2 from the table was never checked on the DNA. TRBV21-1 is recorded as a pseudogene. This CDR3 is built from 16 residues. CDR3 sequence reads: CASRKTAGTNPNEQFF. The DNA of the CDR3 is TGTGCCAGCAGGAAGACCGCCGGGACTAATCCCAATGAGCAGTTCTTC.

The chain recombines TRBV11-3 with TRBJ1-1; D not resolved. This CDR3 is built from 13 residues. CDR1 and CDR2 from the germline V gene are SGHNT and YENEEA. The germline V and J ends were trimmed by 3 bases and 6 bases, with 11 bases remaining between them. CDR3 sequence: CASSLGSPSEAFF. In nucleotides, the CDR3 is TGTGCCAGCAGCTTGGGCAGCCCCTCTGAAGCTTTCTTT. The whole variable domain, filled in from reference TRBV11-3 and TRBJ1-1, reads EAGVVQSPRYKIIEKKQPVAFWCNPISGHNTLYWYLQNLGQGPELLIRYENEEAVDDSQLPKDRFSAERLKGVDSTLKIQPAELGDSAVYLCASSLGSPSEAFFGQGTRLTVV.